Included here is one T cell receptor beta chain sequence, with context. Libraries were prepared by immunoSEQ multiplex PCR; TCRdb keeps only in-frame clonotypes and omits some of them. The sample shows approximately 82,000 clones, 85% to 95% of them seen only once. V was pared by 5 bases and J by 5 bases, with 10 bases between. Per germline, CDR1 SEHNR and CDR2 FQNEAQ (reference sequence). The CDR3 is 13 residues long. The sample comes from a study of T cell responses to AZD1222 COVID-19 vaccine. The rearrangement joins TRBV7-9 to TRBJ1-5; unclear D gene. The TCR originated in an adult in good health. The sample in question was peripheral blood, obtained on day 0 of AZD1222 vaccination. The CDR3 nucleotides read TGTGCCAGCAGCCGACTCACGGATCAGCCCCAGCATTTT. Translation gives CASSRLTDQPQHF.